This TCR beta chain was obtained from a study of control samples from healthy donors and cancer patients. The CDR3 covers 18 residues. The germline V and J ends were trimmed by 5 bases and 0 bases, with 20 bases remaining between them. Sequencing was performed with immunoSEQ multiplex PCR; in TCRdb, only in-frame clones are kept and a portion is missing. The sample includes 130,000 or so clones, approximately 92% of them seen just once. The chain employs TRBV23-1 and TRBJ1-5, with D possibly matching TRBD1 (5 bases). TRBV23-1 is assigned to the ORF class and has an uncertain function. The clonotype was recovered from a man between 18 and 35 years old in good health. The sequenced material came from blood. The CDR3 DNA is TGCGCCAGCAGTGGAGGGACCGCAGGGAGGGATAGCAATCAGCCCCAGCATTTT. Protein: CASSGGTAGRDSNQPQHF.